This T cell receptor beta chain was sequenced for a study of T cell responses to AZD1222 COVID-19 vaccine. Findings and caveats of the study: Regions 160-218 and 743-854 dominated among vaccine-associated CD4 TCRs spanning spike. The study identified only 6 or 7 AZD1222 recipients as seropositive at baseline.

With 2 bases removed from V and 14 bases from J, the gap between germline ends came to 13 bases. This CDR3 is built from 12 residues. The germline V gene has CDR1 MNHEY and CDR2 SMNVEV (reference sequence). The data were produced by immunoSEQ multiplex PCR, yet TCRdb's version contains in-frame clones alone and is incomplete. The sample shows roughly 140,000 clones, approximately 89% of them seen only once. A note on this clone: Its matching antigen is unknown.

The sample consisted of peripheral blood, taken on day 0 of AZD1222 vaccination. The V and J genes are TRBV27 and TRBJ2-1; D is ambiguous. This receptor was identified in an adult in good health. The CDR3 nucleotides are TGTGCCAGCAGTTTAGGATACGGCAGGAAGTTCTTC. Translating it yields CASSLGYGRKFF.